These 7 T cell receptor beta chains were sequenced from one sample in a study of blood T cell repertoires in COVID-19. TCRdb's copy holds only in-frame clones and misses some; the assay was immunoSEQ multiplex PCR. This repertoire shows 130,000 or so clones, around three quarters found once; its top ten account for around 15%. Sequencing was done on a sample of peripheral blood. These TCRs come from a man aged 60 to 69 with active or convalescent COVID-19.

This clone has at least ten counts. This chain links TRBV7-3 with TRBJ2-2, with D maybe TRBD1 (5 bases). Deletions cut 5 bases from V and 4 bases from J, with 14 bases between. The CDR3 length is 15 residues. Germline V CDR1 and CDR2: SGHTA, FQGTGA. The CDR3 coding sequence is TGTGCCAGCAGCCCTCTATTGGGGCCCACCGGGGAGCTGTTTTTT. Protein sequence: CASSPLLGPTGELFF.

This chain uses TRBV2 with TRBJ2-2; TRBD2 aligns across 8 bases. Germline V CDR1 and CDR2: SNHLY, FYNNEI. V was clipped by 2 bases and J by 1 base; unmatched bases: 0. CDR3 length: 15 residues. The CDR3 loop reads CASSELAGNTGELFF. The CDR3 DNA reads as TGTGCCAGCAGTGAACTAGCGGGGAACACCGGGGAGCTGTTTTTT.

The chain combines TRBV18 with TRBJ2-3; 10 bases line up with TRBD2. This CDR3 comprises 17 residues. Germline values: CDR1 KGHSH, CDR2 LQKENI. V trimming: 6 bases; J trimming: 1 base; junction bases outside the gene matches: 10. The CDR3: CASSRSSGGGRTDTQYF. In nucleotides, the CDR3 is TGTGCCAGCTCCCGGTCCAGCGGGGGGGGACGCACAGATACGCAGTATTTT. Drawing the rest from reference TRBV18 and TRBJ2-3, the complete variable domain is NAGVMQNPRHLVRRRGQEARLRCSPMKGHSHVYWYRQLPEEGLKFMVYLQKENIIDESGMPKERFSAEFPKEGPSILRIQQVVRGDSAAYFCASSRSSGGGRTDTQYFGPGTRLTVL.

In this sample, this clone turned up a few times. The gene calls are TRBV3-1 (or the pseudogene TRBV3-2) and TRBJ2-2; D is unclear. The CDR3 has 15 amino acids. Germline values: CDR1 LGHDT, CDR2 YNNKEL (reference sequence). Trimming left V 0 bases short and J 5 bases short, with 10 bases between. DNA of the CDR3: TGTGCCAGCAGCCAAGATTTATTGAGGACCGGGGAGCTGTTTTTT. Protein sequence: CASSQDLLRTGELFF.

This clone was recorded once. The V and J genes are TRBV2 and TRBJ2-5; D may be TRBD1 (6 bases). The germline V and J ends were trimmed by 6 bases and 5 bases, with 10 bases remaining between them. This CDR3 comprises 12 residues. The germline CDR1 and CDR2 sequences are SNHLY and FYNNEI. This CDR3 is CASRGAGETQYF. CDR3 DNA sequence: TGTGCCAGCAGGGGGGCAGGGGAGACCCAGTACTTC.

This clone appeared a few times. This sequence joins TRBV4-2 and TRBJ2-3, with TRBD1 matching over 10 bases. The germline V gene has CDR1 LGHNA and CDR2 YNFKEQ. Losses at the gene ends were 7 bases for V and 3 bases for J; bases not matched to a gene: 7. This CDR3 is 15 amino acids long. CDR3 in amino acids: CASTNGQGGTDTQYF. The CDR3 DNA follows: TGTGCCAGCACTAACGGACAGGGGGGGACAGATACGCAGTATTTT.

The chain is built from TRBV13 and TRBJ2-7; D is ambiguous. Trimming left V 3 bases short and J 7 bases short, with 16 bases between. The germline CDR1 and CDR2 sequences are PRHDT and FYEKMQ (reference sequence). This CDR3 is built from 14 residues. CDR3 nucleotide sequence: TGTGCCAGCAGCTTTCGGTCCTCCTCTATGGAGCAGTACTTC. It is translated as CASSFRSSSMEQYF. Together with reference TRBV13 and TRBJ2-7, the CDR3 gives the full variable domain: AAGVIQSPRHLIKEKRETATLKCYPIPRHDTVYWYQQGPGQDPQFLISFYEKMQSDKGSIPDRFSAQQFSDYHSELNMSSLELGDSALYFCASSFRSSSMEQYFGPGTRLTVT.